This T cell receptor (beta chain) was sequenced for a study of T cell clonality in common variable immunodeficiency. Findings and caveats of the study: Reportedly, TCR beta sequences from common variable immunodeficiency showed fewer deletions and N-nucleotide insertions.

The CDR3 is made up of 16 amino acids. Germline assignment: CDR1 SGHRS and CDR2 YFSETQ. V was shortened by 4 bases and J by 3 bases, with 20 bases between the two germline ends. This clone has a count of ten or more. Its antigen is as yet unknown. The CDR3 end is not reached by the read, which stops 3 residues before it; the germline J gene fills it in. Profiled with immunoSEQ multiplex PCR; TCRdb holds only in-frame clones, not every one. The specimen has almost 20,000 clones, none found just once. The source is a human donor with common variable immunodeficiency. Input material: peripheral blood mononuclear cells. V usage is TRBV5-1 and J usage is TRBJ2-7; D may be TRBD2 (7 bases). Partial CDR3 DNA: TGCGCCAGCAGCGGCGAGGGGGGGAAGGCCCACTACGAG. Amino acids: CASSGEGGKAHYE. The full CDR3 protein reads CASSGEGGKAHYEQYF.